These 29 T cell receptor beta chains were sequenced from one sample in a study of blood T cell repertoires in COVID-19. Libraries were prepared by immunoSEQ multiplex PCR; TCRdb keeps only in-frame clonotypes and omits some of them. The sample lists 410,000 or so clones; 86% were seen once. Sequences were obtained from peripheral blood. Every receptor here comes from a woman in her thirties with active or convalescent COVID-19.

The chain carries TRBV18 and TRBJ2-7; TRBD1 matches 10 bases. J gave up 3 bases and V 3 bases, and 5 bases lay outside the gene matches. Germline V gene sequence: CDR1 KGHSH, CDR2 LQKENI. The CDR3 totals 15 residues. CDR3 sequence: CASSPGTGAIYEQYF. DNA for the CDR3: TGTGCCAGCTCACCCGGGACAGGGGCTATCTACGAGCAGTACTTC.

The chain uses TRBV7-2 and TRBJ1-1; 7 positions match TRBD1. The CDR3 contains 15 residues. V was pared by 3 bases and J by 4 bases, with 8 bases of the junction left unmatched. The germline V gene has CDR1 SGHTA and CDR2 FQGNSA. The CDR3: CASSLPRGFGTEAFF. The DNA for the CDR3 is TGTGCCAGCAGCTTGCCCAGGGGGTTTGGCACTGAAGCTTTCTTT.

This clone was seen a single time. The CDR3 protein is CASSPARGSYTQYF. In DNA, the CDR3 is TGTGCCAGCAGCCCCGCTCGGGGAAGTTATACGCAGTATTTT. The rearrangement uses TRBV11-3 and TRBJ2-3; D is perhaps TRBD2 (5 bases). V was clipped by 5 bases and J by 7 bases, with 16 bases between them. Per germline, CDR1 SGHNT and CDR2 YENEEA. The CDR3 contains 14 residues. Drawing the rest from reference TRBV11-3 and TRBJ2-3, the complete variable domain is EAGVVQSPRYKIIEKKQPVAFWCNPISGHNTLYWYLQNLGQGPELLIRYENEEAVDDSQLPKDRFSAERLKGVDSTLKIQPAELGDSAVYLCASSPARGSYTQYFGPGTRLTVL.

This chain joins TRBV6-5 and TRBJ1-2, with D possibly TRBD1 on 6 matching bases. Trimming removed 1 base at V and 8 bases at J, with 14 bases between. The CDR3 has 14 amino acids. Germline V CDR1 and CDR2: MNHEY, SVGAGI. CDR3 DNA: TGTGCCAGCAGTTACTTCGACAGGCGAGGGGGCTACACCTTC. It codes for CASSYFDRRGGYTF.

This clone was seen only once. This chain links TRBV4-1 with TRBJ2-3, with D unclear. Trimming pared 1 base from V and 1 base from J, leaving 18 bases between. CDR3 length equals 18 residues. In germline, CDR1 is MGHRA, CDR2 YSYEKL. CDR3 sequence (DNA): TGCGCCAGCAGCCAAGTCGGCTTTATCGGCAGCGGCACAGATACGCAGTATTTT. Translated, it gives CASSQVGFIGSGTDTQYF.

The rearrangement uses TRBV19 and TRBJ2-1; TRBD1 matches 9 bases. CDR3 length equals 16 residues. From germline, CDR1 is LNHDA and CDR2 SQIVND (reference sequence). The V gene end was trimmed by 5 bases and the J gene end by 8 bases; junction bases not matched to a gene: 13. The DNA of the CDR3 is TGTGCCAGTAGTGTCGCCGGGACAGGGTGGAGTTATGAGCAGTTCTTC. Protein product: CASSVAGTGWSYEQFF.

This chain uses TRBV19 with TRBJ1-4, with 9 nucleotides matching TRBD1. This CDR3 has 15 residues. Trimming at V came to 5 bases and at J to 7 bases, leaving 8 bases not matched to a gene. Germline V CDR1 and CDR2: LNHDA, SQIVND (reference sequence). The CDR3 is CASSARDRVAEKLFF. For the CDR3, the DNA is TGTGCCAGTAGTGCCAGGGACAGGGTGGCTGAAAAACTGTTTTTT.

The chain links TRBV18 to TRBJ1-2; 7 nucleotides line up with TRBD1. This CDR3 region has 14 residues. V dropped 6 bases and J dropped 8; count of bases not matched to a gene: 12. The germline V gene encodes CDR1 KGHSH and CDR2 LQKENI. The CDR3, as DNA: TGTGCCAGCTCCCTTCTTCGACAGGGTGAGGGCTACACCTTC. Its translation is CASSLLRQGEGYTF. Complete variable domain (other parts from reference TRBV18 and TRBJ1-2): NAGVMQNPRHLVRRRGQEARLRCSPMKGHSHVYWYRQLPEEGLKFMVYLQKENIIDESGMPKERFSAEFPKEGPSILRIQQVVRGDSAAYFCASSLLRQGEGYTFGSGTRLTVV.

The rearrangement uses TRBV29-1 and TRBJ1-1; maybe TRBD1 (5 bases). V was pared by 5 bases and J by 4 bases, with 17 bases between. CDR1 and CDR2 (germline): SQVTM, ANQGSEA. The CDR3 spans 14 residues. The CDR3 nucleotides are TGCAGCGTTCAGAGGACGCCGGGGGTCACTGAAGCTTTCTTT. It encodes CSVQRTPGVTEAFF.

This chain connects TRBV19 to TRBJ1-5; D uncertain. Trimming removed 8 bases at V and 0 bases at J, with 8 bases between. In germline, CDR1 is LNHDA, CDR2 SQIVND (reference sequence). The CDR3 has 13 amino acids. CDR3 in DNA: TGTGCCAGTGAGCCAGGTAGCAATCAGCCCCAGCATTTT. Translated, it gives CASEPGSNQPQHF.

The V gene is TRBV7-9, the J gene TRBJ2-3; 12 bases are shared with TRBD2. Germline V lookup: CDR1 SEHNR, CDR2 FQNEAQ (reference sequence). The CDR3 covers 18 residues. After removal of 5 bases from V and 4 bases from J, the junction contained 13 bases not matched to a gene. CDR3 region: CASSLLTGASGGADTQYF. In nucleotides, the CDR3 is TGTGCCAGCAGCCTATTAACGGGAGCTAGCGGGGGGGCAGATACGCAGTATTTT.

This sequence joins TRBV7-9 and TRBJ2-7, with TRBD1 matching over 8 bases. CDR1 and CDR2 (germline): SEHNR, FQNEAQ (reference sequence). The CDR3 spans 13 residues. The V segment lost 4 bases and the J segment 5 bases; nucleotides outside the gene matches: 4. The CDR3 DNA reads TGTGCCAGCAGCTGGACAGGGAACAACGAGCAGTACTTC. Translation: CASSWTGNNEQYF.

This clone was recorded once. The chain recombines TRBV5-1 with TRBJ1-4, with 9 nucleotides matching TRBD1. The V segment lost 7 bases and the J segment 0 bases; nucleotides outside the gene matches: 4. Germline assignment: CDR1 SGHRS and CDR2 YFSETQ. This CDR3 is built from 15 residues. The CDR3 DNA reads TGCGCCAGCGGGACAGGGCTTGCAACTAATGAAAAACTGTTTTTT. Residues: CASGTGLATNEKLFF.

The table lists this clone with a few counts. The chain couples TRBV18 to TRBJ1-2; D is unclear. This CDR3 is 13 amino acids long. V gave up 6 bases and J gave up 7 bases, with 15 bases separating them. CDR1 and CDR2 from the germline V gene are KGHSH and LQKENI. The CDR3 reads CASSSKEVSGYTF. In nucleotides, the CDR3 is TGTGCCAGCTCTTCTAAGGAGGTTTCTGGCTACACCTTC.

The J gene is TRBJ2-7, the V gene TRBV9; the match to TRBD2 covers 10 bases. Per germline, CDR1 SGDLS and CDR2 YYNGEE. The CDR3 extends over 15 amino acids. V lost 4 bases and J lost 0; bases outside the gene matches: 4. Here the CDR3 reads CASSLGLAHSYEQYF. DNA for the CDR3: TGTGCCAGCAGCCTGGGACTAGCGCACTCCTACGAGCAGTACTTC.

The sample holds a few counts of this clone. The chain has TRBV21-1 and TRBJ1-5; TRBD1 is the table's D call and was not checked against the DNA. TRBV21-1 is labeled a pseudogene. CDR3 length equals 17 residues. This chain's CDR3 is CASSKEEGARGNQPQHF. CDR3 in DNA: TGTGCCAGCAGCAAAGAGGAGGGGGCCCGGGGCAATCAGCCCCAGCATTTT.

The CDR3 coding sequence is TGTGCCAGCTCGGGTAGGAGTAACTATGGCTACACCTTC. This sequence encodes CASSGRSNYGYTF. V is TRBV6-6 and J is TRBJ1-2; D remains ambiguous. Germline CDR1 MNHNY, CDR2 SVGAGI (reference sequence). The V end lost 8 bases, the J end lost 1 base, and 11 bases lay between the germline ends. CDR3 size: 13 residues.

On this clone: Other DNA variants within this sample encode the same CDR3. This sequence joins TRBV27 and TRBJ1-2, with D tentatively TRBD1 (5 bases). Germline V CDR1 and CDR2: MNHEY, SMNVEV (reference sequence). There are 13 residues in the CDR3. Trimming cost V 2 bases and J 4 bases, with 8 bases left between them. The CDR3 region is CASSLQGSYGYTF. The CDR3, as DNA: TGTGCCAGCAGTTTACAGGGATCCTATGGCTACACCTTC.

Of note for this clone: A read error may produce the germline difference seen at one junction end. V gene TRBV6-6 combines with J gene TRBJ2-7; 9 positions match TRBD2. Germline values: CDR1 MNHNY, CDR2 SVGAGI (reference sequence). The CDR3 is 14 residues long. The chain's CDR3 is CASSYGGGAYEQYF. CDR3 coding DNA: TGTGCCAGCAGTTACGGCGGGGGGGCCTATGAGCAGTACTTC.

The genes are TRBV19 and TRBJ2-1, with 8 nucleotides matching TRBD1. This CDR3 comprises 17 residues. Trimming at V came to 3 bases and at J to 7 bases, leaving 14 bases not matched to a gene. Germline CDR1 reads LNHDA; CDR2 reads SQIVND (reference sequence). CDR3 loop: CASSILYPSQGANEQFF. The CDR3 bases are TGTGCCAGTAGTATTCTGTATCCGTCTCAGGGGGCGAATGAGCAGTTCTTC. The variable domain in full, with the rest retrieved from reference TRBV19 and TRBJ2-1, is DGGITQSPKYLFRKEGQNVTLSCEQNLNHDAMYWYRQDPGQGLRLIYYSQIVNDFQKGDIAEGYSVSREKKESFPLTVTSAQKNPTAFYLCASSILYPSQGANEQFFGPGTRLTVL.

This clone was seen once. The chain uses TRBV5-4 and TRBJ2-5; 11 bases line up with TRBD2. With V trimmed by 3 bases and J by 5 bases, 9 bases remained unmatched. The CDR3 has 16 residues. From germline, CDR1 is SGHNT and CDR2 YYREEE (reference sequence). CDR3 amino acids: CASSSFQLAGVETQYF. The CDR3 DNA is TGTGCCAGCAGCTCCTTCCAACTAGCGGGAGTCGAGACCCAGTACTTC.

CDR3 bases: TGTGCCAGCTCACGCGGACAGCCAGGCCCCTATAATTCACCCCTCCACTTT. It specifies CASSRGQPGPYNSPLHF. This chain links TRBV18 with TRBJ1-6, with a tentative D call TRBD1 (6 bases). The CDR3 spans 17 residues. CDR1 and CDR2 (germline): KGHSH, LQKENI. V lost 4 bases, J lost 2 bases, and 15 bases lay in between. Filled out from reference TRBV18 and TRBJ1-6, the complete variable domain reads NAGVMQNPRHLVRRRGQEARLRCSPMKGHSHVYWYRQLPEEGLKFMVYLQKENIIDESGMPKERFSAEFPKEGPSILRIQQVVRGDSAAYFCASSRGQPGPYNSPLHFGNGTRLTVT.

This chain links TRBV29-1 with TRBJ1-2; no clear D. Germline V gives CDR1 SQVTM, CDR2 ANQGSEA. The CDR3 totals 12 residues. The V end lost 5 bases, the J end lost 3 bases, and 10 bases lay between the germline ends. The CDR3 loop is CSVKTEDYGYTF. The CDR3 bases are TGCAGCGTTAAGACGGAGGACTATGGCTACACCTTC. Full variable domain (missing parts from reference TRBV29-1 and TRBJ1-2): SAVISQKPSRDICQRGTSLTIQCQVDSQVTMMFWYRQQPGQSLTLIATANQGSEATYESGFVIDKFPISRPNLTFSTLTVSNMSPEDSSIYLCSVKTEDYGYTFGSGTRLTVV.

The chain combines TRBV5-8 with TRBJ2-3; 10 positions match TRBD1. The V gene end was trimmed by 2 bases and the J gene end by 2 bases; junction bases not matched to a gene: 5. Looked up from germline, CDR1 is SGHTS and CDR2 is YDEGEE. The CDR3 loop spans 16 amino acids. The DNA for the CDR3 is TGTGCCAGCAGCTTCCGGGACAGGGGCTTCACAGATACGCAGTATTTT. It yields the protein CASSFRDRGFTDTQYF.

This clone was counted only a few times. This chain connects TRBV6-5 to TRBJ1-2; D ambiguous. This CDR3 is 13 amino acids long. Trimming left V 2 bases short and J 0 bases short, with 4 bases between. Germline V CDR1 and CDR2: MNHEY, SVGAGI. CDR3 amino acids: CASSYGANYGYTF. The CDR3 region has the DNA TGTGCCAGCAGTTACGGAGCTAACTATGGCTACACCTTC.

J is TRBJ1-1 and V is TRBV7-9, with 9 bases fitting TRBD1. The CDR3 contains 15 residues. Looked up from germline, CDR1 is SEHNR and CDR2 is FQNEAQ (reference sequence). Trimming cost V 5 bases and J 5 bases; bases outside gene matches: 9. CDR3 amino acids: CASSTGDRGWTEAFF. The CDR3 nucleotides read TGTGCCAGCAGCACCGGTGACAGGGGGTGGACTGAAGCTTTCTTT. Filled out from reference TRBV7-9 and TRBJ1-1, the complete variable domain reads DTGVSQNPRHKITKRGQNVTFRCDPISEHNRLYWYRQTLGQGPEFLTYFQNEAQLEKSRLLSDRFSAERPKGSFSTLEIQRTEQGDSAMYLCASSTGDRGWTEAFFGQGTRLTVV.

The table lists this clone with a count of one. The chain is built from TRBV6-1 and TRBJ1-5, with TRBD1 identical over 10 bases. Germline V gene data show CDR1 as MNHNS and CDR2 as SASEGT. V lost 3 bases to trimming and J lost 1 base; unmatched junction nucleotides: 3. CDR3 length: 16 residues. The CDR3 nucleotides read TGTGCCAGCAGTGATCGGGACAGGGGAAGCAATCAGCCCCAGCATTTT. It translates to CASSDRDRGSNQPQHF.

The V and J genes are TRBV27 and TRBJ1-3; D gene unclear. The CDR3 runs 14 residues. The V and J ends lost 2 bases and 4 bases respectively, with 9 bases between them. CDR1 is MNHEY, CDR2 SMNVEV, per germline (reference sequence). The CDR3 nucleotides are TGTGCCAGCAGTTTACGGGGAGCGGGAAACACCATATATTTT. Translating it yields CASSLRGAGNTIYF.

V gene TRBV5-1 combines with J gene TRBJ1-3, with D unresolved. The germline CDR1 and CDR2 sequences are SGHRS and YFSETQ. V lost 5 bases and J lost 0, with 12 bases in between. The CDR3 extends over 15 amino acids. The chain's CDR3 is CASREQSLSGNTIYF. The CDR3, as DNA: TGCGCCAGCAGAGAACAGAGCCTCTCTGGAAACACCATATATTTT.